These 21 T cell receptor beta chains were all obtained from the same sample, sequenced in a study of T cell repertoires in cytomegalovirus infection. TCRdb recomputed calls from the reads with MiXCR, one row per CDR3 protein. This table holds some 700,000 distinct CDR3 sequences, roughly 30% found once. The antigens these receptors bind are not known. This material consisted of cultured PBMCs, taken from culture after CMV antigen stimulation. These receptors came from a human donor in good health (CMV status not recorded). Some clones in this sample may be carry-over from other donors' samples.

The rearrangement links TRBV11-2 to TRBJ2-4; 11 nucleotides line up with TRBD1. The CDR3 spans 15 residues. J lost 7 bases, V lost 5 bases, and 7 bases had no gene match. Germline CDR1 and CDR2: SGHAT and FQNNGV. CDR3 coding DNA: TGTGCCAGCAGCCTCGCGGGACAGGGGGTGAACATTCAGTACTTC. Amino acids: CASSLAGQGVNIQYF.

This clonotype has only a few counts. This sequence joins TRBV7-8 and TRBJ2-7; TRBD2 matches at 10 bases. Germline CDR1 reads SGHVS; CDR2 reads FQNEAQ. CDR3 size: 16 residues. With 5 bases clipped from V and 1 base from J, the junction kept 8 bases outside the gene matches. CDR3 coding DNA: TGTGCCAGCAGCCCATTACTAGCGGGACCTTCCTACGAGCAGTACTTC. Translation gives CASSPLLAGPSYEQYF.

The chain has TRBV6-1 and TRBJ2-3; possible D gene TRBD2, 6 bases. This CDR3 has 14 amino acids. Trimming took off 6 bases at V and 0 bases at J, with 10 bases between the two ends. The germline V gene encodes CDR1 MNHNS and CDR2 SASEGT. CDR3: CASRRGKSTDTQYF. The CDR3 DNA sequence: TGTGCCAGCAGGCGCGGGAAGAGCACAGATACGCAGTATTTT.

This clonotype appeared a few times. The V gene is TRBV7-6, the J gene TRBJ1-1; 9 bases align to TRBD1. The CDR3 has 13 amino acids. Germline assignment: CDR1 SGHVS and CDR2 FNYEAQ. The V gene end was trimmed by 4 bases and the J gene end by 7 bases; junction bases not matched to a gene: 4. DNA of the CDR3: TGTGCCAGCAGCTCTGGACAGGGGATTGAAGCTTTCTTT. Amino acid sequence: CASSSGQGIEAFF.

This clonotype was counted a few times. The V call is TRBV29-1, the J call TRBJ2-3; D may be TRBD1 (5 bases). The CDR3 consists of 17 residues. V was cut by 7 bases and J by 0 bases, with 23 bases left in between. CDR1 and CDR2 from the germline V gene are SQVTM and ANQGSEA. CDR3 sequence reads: CSAHTPRWTSSTDTQYF. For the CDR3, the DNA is TGCAGCGCCCACACGCCCCGGTGGACATCCAGCACAGATACGCAGTATTTT.

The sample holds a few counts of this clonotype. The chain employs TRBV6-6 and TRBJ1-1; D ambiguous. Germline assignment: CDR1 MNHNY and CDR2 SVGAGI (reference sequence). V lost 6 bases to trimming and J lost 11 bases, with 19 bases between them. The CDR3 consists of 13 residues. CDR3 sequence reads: CASSATGVLWAFF. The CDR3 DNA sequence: TGTGCCAGCAGCGCGACCGGGGTGTTGTGGGCTTTCTTT.

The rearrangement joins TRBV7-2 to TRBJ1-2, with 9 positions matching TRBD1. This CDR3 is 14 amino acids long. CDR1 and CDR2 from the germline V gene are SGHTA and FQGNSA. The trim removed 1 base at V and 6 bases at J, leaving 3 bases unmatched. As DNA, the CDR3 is TGTGCCAGCAGCTTAGAACGGACAGGGGATGGCTACACCTTC. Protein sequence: CASSLERTGDGYTF.

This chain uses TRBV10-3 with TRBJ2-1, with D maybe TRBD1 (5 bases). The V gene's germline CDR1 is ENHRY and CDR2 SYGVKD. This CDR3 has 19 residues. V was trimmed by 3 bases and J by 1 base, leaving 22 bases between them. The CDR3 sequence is CAISDPLSPPGSSYNEQFF. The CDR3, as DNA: TGTGCCATCAGTGACCCCCTTAGTCCGCCAGGGTCTTCCTACAATGAGCAGTTCTTC.

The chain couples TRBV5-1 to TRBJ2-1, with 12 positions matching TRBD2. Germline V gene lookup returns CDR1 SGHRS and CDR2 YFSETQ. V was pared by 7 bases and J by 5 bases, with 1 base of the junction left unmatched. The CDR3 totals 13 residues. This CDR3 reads CASGLAGNNEQFF. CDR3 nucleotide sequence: TGCGCCAGCGGACTAGCGGGGAACAATGAGCAGTTCTTC.

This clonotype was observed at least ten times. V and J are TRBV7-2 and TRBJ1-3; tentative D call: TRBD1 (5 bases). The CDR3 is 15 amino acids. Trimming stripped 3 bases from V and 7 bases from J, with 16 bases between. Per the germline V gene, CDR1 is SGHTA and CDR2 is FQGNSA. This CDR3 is CASSFMGGSSNTIYF. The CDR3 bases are TGTGCCAGCAGCTTTATGGGGGGATCGAGTAACACCATATATTTT.

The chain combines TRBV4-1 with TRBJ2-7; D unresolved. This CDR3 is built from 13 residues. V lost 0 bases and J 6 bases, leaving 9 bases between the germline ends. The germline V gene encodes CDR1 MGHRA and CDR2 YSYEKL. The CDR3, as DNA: TGCGCCAGCAGCCAAGATGGGCATAGCGAGCAGTACTTC. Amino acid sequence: CASSQDGHSEQYF.

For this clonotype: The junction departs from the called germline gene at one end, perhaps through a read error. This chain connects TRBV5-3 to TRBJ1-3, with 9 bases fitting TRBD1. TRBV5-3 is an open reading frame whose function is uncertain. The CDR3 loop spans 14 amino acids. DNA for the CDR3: TGTGCCAGCAGCTTGGGGGACAGGGAAAACACCATATATTTT. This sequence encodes CASSLGDRENTIYF.

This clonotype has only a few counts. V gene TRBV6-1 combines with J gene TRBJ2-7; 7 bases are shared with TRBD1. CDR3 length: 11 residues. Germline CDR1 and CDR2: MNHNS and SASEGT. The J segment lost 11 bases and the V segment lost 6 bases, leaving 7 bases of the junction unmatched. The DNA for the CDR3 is TGTGCCAGCAGAAGAACAGGGGAAGAGTACTTC. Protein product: CASRRTGEEYF.

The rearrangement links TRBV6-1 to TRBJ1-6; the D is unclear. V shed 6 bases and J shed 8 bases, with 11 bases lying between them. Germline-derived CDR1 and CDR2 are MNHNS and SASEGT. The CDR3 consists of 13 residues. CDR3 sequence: CASSSFWDSPLHF. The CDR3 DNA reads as TGTGCCAGCAGCTCCTTCTGGGATTCACCCCTCCACTTT.

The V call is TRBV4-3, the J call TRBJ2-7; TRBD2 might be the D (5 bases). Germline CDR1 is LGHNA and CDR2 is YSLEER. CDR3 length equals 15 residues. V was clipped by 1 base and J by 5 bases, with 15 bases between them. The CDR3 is CASSQGAGDLNEQYF. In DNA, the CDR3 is TGCGCCAGCAGCCAAGGAGCCGGGGATCTTAACGAGCAGTACTTC.

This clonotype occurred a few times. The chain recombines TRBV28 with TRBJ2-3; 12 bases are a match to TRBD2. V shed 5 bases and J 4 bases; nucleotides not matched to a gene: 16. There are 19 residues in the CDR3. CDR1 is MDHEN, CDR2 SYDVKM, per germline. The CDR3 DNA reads TGTGCCAGCAGTCCCCATTGGGCTAGCGGGGGGGTCCTTTCAGATACGCAGTATTTT. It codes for CASSPHWASGGVLSDTQYF. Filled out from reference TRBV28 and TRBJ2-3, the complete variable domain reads DVKVTQSSRYLVKRTGEKVFLECVQDMDHENMFWYRQDPGLGLRLIYFSYDVKMKEKGDIPEGYSVSREKKERFSLILESASTNQTSMYLCASSPHWASGGVLSDTQYFGPGTRLTVL.

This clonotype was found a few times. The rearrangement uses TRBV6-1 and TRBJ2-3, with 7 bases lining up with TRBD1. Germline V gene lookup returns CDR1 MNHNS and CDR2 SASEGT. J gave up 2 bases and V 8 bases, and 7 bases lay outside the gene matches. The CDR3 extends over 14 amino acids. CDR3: CASPGQPNTDTQYF. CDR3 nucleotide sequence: TGTGCCAGCCCGGGACAGCCGAACACAGATACGCAGTATTTT.

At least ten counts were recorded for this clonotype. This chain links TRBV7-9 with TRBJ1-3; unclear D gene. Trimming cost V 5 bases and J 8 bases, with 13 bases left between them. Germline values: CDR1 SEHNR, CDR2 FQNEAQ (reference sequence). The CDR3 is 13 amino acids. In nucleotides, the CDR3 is TGTGCCAGCAGCCCTGCCCTCTCGGACACCATATATTTT. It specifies CASSPALSDTIYF. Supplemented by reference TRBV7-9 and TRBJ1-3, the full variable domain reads DTGVSQNPRHKITKRGQNVTFRCDPISEHNRLYWYRQTLGQGPEFLTYFQNEAQLEKSRLLSDRFSAERPKGSFSTLEIQRTEQGDSAMYLCASSPALSDTIYFGEGSWLTVV.

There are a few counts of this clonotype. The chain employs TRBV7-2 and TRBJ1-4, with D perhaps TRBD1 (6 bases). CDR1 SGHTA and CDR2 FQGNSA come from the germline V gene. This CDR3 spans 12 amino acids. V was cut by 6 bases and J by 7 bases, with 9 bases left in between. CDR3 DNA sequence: TGTGCCAGCAGACTACAGGGTGAAAAACTGTTTTTT. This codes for CASRLQGEKLFF. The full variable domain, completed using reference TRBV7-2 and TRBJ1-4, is GAGVSQSPSNKVTEKGKDVELRCDPISGHTALYWYRQSLGQGLEFLIYFQGNSAPDKSGLPSDRFSAERTGGSVSTLTIQRTQQEDSAVYLCASRLQGEKLFFGSGTQLSVL.

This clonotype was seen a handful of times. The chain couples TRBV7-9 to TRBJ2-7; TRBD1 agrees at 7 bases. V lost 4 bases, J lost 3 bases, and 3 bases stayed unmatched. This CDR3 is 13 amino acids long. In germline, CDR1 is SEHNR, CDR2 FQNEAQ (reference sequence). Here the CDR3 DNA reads TGTGCCAGCAGCTCGTACAGGGGCTACGAGCAGTACTTC. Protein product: CASSSYRGYEQYF.

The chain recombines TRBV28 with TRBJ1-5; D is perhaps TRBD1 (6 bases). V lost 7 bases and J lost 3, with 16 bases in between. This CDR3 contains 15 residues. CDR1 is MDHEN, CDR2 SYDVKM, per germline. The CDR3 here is CASINPGTLNQPQHF. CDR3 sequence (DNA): TGTGCCAGCATCAACCCCGGGACACTCAATCAGCCCCAGCATTTT.